This T cell receptor (beta chain) is from a study of cytomegalovirus exposure and HLA in healthy donors. The donors (healthy individuals) were bone marrow donors. Only a few counts were recorded for this clone. Its antigen is unknown. Study outcomes and limitations: Most sequenced TCRs were rare (though some public TCRs occurred in many donors). In a later analysis, TCR beta V- and J-gene trimming showed a link to a missense DCLRE1C variant.

PCR was performed using 60 Vbeta and 13 Jbeta primers. The protocol was immunoSEQ multiplex PCR, while the TCRdb copy is restricted to in-frame clones and leaves out a portion. The sample lists about 130,000 clones, around 74% occurring once. The TCR was taken from a man in his forties in good health and CMV-seropositive. The sequencing sample was made of PBMCs.

The DNA for the CDR3 is TGTGCCAGCAGCCACTACACAGGGGAAGAGACCCAGTACTTC. Its protein is CASSHYTGEETQYF. The rearrangement joins TRBV28 to TRBJ2-5, with 7 positions matching TRBD1. The CDR3 covers 14 residues. From germline, CDR1 is MDHEN and CDR2 SYDVKM. Germline trimming cut 6 bases from V and 3 bases from J; bases unmatched to any gene: 7.